The 31 T cell receptor beta chains given below trace back to one sample, sequenced in a study of identical twins. One entry per CDR3 protein, called by TCRdb with MiXCR from the 5' RACE reads. The table shows 1.5 million to 2 million distinct CDR3 sequences, with under 35% occurring only once. Sequencing used cord blood. The receptor source for this set is a newborn girl in good health.

The table lists this clonotype with many counts. The chain links TRBV2 to TRBJ2-1, with a weak D call TRBD2 (6 bases). The CDR3 is 11 residues long. Trimming stripped 7 bases from V and 7 bases from J, with 8 bases between. From germline, CDR1 is SNHLY and CDR2 FYNNEI. Here the CDR3 reads CASKEGNEQFF. CDR3 DNA: TGTGCCAGCAAGGAGGGAAATGAGCAGTTCTTC. Based on the CDR3 plus reference TRBV2 and TRBJ2-1, the full variable domain is EPEVTQTPSHQVTQMGQEVILRCVPISNHLYFYWYRQILGQKVEFLVSFYNNEISEKSEIFDDQFSVERPDGSNFTLKIRSTKLEDSAMYFCASKEGNEQFFGPGTRLTVL.

The sample holds a few counts of this clonotype. The chain uses TRBV7-9 and TRBJ1-2; D gene ambiguous. V lost 7 bases and J lost 8, with 14 bases in between. The CDR3 runs to 12 residues. Germline CDR1 is SEHNR and CDR2 is FQNEAQ (reference sequence). The CDR3 sequence is CASTYQVRGYTF. As DNA, the CDR3 is TGTGCCAGCACTTATCAGGTCAGAGGCTACACCTTC.

V is TRBV12-3 or TRBV12-4 and J is TRBJ2-2, with TRBD2 identical over 7 bases. J lost 5 bases, V lost 7 bases, and 19 bases had no gene match. The CDR3 covers 18 residues. The CDR3 region is CASTSPRMGRGWTGELFF. As DNA, the CDR3 is TGTGCCAGCACCTCTCCCAGGATGGGGAGGGGATGGACCGGGGAGCTGTTTTTT.

DNA for the CDR3: TGTGCCAGACAGGGCACCGGGGAGCTGTTTTTT. Translation: CARQGTGELFF. This chain connects TRBV14 to TRBJ2-2, with D possibly being TRBD1 (6 bases). Germline V gene sequence: CDR1 SGHDN, CDR2 FVKESK. This CDR3 spans 11 amino acids. V was pared by 9 bases and J by 4 bases, with 6 bases between.

V is TRBV20-1 and J is TRBJ1-6, with 9 bases fitting TRBD1. This CDR3 is built from 16 residues. With V trimmed by 6 bases and J by 5 bases, 11 bases remained unmatched. The germline gives CDR1 DFQATT, CDR2 SNEGSKA (reference sequence). The CDR3, as DNA: TGCAGTGCCGAAGTCGAGGACAGGGGTAATAATTCACCCCTCCACTTT. Translation: CSAEVEDRGNNSPLHF.

This clonotype was recorded at least ten times. The chain joins TRBV7-2 to TRBJ2-1, with 8 bases matching TRBD2. Trimming at V came to 0 bases and at J to 1 base, leaving 5 bases not matched to a gene. The CDR3 is 17 amino acids. Germline V gives CDR1 SGHTA, CDR2 FQGNSA. Here the CDR3 DNA reads TGTGCCAGCAGCTTAGCGCCGGGACTAGGGTCCTACAATGAGCAGTTCTTC. It translates to CASSLAPGLGSYNEQFF.

This clonotype was picked up a small number of times. The chain has TRBV11-2 and TRBJ2-1; TRBD2 agrees at 13 bases. The CDR3 has 18 residues. Unmatched junction bases numbered 12, after V lost 1 base and J lost 9 bases. Germline lookup yields CDR1 SGHAT and CDR2 FQNNGV. The CDR3 here is CASSLVRGLAGKGGEQFF. The CDR3 DNA reads TGTGCCAGCAGCTTAGTTAGGGGACTAGCGGGAAAAGGTGGTGAGCAGTTCTTC.

In this sample, this clonotype turned up a few times. The chain joins TRBV4-2 to TRBJ2-1; 13 bases fit TRBD2. This CDR3 is 16 amino acids long. CDR1 and CDR2 from the germline V gene are LGHNA and YNFKEQ. The junction had 4 bases not matched to a gene; V was cut back by 0 bases and J by 8 bases. This CDR3 is CASSQEGTSGRDEQFF. The CDR3, as DNA: TGTGCCAGCAGCCAAGAAGGCACTAGCGGGAGGGATGAGCAGTTCTTC.

This chain uses TRBV29-1 with TRBJ2-2; 12 nucleotides align to TRBD2. Germline loops: CDR1 SQVTM, CDR2 ANQGSEA. The CDR3 loop spans 16 amino acids. With V trimmed by 3 bases and J by 2 bases, 4 bases remained unmatched. CDR3 amino acids: CSVELAGGFNTGELFF. CDR3 nucleotides: TGCAGCGTTGAGCTAGCGGGGGGGTTTAACACCGGGGAGCTGTTTTTT.

There are many counts of this clonotype. CDR3 loop: CASSQSYRAYEQYF. As DNA, the CDR3 is TGTGCCAGCAGCCAATCGTACAGGGCCTACGAGCAGTACTTC. This rearrangement joins TRBV4-2 to TRBJ2-7, with a tentative D call TRBD1 (6 bases). Looked up from germline, CDR1 is LGHNA and CDR2 is YNFKEQ. V was clipped by 2 bases and J by 2 bases, with 10 bases between them. CDR3 length equals 14 residues.

This chain uses TRBV14 with TRBJ1-6; TRBD1 agrees at 9 bases. Germline V gene sequence: CDR1 SGHDN, CDR2 FVKESK. The trim removed 4 bases at V and 9 bases at J, leaving 7 bases unmatched. The CDR3 totals 15 residues. The CDR3 nucleotides are TGTGCCAGCAGCCCAGAGACAGGGGGGCGTTCACCCCTCCACTTT. Protein product: CASSPETGGRSPLHF. Based on the CDR3 plus reference TRBV14 and TRBJ1-6, the full variable domain is EAGVTQFPSHSVIEKGQTVTLRCDPISGHDNLYWYRRVMGKEIKFLLHFVKESKQDESGMPNNRFLAERTGGTYSTLKVQPAELEDSGVYFCASSPETGGRSPLHFGNGTRLTVT.

This clonotype was seen a few times. The chain carries TRBV6-5 and TRBJ2-7; 12 bases agree with TRBD1. V was pared by 0 bases and J by 2 bases, with 5 bases of the junction left unmatched. This CDR3 region has 17 residues. CDR1 and CDR2 from the germline V gene are MNHEY and SVGAGI. CDR3 nucleotide sequence: TGTGCCAGCAGTTACTCGAAGGGACAGGGGGCCCCCTACGAGCAGTACTTC. Its translation is CASSYSKGQGAPYEQYF.

The chain carries TRBV5-1 and TRBJ2-4; 7 bases map to TRBD1. The J segment lost 0 bases and the V segment lost 3 bases, leaving 12 bases of the junction unmatched. The CDR3 is 18 amino acids. The germline CDR1 and CDR2 sequences are SGHRS and YFSETQ. CDR3 loop: CASSSAPDRTPAKNIQYF. CDR3 DNA: TGCGCCAGCAGCTCCGCCCCGGACAGGACCCCAGCCAAAAACATTCAGTACTTC.

This clonotype was detected only a few times. The chain links TRBV28 to TRBJ2-1; 9 bases align to TRBD1. There are 16 residues in the CDR3. In germline, CDR1 is MDHEN, CDR2 SYDVKM. Losses at the gene ends were 4 bases for V and 8 bases for J; bases not matched to a gene: 12. DNA for the CDR3: TGTGCCAGCAGTTGGGTCCCGGGACAGGGACGGTATGAGCAGTTCTTC. Amino acid sequence: CASSWVPGQGRYEQFF.

This clonotype was detected a few times. V usage is TRBV2 and J usage is TRBJ2-5; 11 bases align to TRBD2. The CDR3 extends over 14 amino acids. Germline values: CDR1 SNHLY, CDR2 FYNNEI. V lost 6 bases, J lost 5 bases, and 5 bases stayed unmatched. Written as DNA, the CDR3 is TGTGCCAGCAGGACTGGGACTAGCGGCGAGACCCAGTACTTC. Its protein product is CASRTGTSGETQYF.

The V call is TRBV6-5, the J call TRBJ2-7; 7 bases align to TRBD2. V lost 5 bases to trimming and J lost 4 bases; unmatched junction nucleotides: 11. CDR1 and CDR2 from the germline V gene are MNHEY and SVGAGI. This CDR3 contains 15 residues. The CDR3 protein is CASSPRTRILYEQYF. CDR3 nucleotides: TGTGCCAGCAGTCCCCGGACTAGGATACTTTACGAGCAGTACTTC.

The rearrangement joins TRBV4-1 to TRBJ1-2; TRBD1 aligns across 7 bases. Trimming cost V 4 bases and J 6 bases; bases outside gene matches: 8. Germline V gene sequence: CDR1 MGHRA, CDR2 YSYEKL. CDR3 length: 14 amino acids. In DNA form, the CDR3 reads TGCGCCAGCAGCCCTCGACAGGGAGAAGATGGCTACACCTTC. Amino acid sequence: CASSPRQGEDGYTF.

V usage is TRBV20-1 and J usage is TRBJ2-1; D is ambiguous. There are 11 residues in the CDR3. CDR1 is DFQATT and CDR2 is SNEGSKA in the germline V gene (reference sequence). V was shortened by 2 bases and J by 12 bases, with 11 bases between the two germline ends. Here the CDR3 DNA reads TGCAGTGCTAGACTTCGGCCGGGGCAGTTCTTC. Encoded protein: CSARLRPGQFF.

Worth noting for this clonotype: One base away lies a much larger clone, so this may be a sequencing read error. V is TRBV20-1 and J is TRBJ2-7; no definite D call. V lost 6 bases and J lost 4, with 22 bases in between. This CDR3 region has 15 residues. CDR1 DFQATT and CDR2 SNEGSKA come from the germline V gene (reference sequence). CDR3 coding DNA: TGCAGTGCCGATGGGTCGATGCCCGGAAGTTACGAGCAGTACTTC. Translation: CSADGSMPGSYEQYF.

This clonotype appeared a few times. The chain links TRBV4-1 to TRBJ2-1, with TRBD2 matching 9 bases. The length of the CDR3 is 16 residues. Per the germline V gene, CDR1 is MGHRA and CDR2 is YSYEKL. The V and J ends lost 4 bases and 4 bases, in that order; junction bases with no gene match: 8. The CDR3 DNA is TGCGCCAGCAGCCTAGGAGGACTAGCGCATTACAATGAGCAGTTCTTC. Translation: CASSLGGLAHYNEQFF.

This clonotype was seen a few times. This sequence joins TRBV2 and TRBJ2-5, with 13 bases fitting TRBD2. CDR1 SNHLY and CDR2 FYNNEI come from the germline V gene. The CDR3 covers 17 residues. The V segment lost 2 bases and the J segment 6 bases; nucleotides outside the gene matches: 9. For the CDR3, the DNA is TGTGCCAGCAGTGAATTAGGACTAGCGGGAGTTGGCAAGACCCAGTACTTC. Its translation: CASSELGLAGVGKTQYF.

The chain links TRBV25-1 to TRBJ2-1, with TRBD2 matching 7 bases. Germline V gene lookup returns CDR1 MGHDK and CDR2 SYGVNS. This CDR3 spans 13 amino acids. The trim removed 2 bases at V and 12 bases at J, leaving 7 bases unmatched. The chain's CDR3 is CASSERAGALQFF. The CDR3 DNA follows: TGTGCCAGCAGTGAACGCGCGGGAGCTCTGCAGTTCTTC.

The gene calls are TRBV12-5 and TRBJ2-1; D may be TRBD1 (5 bases). Germline V gene data show CDR1 as LGHNT and CDR2 as FRNRAP. There are 17 residues in the CDR3. Trimming shortened V by 0 bases and J by 9 bases, and 21 bases separated the two germline ends. This CDR3 reads CASGLVTGAESIGEQFF. CDR3 nucleotides: TGTGCTAGTGGTTTGGTAACTGGGGCTGAGTCTATAGGTGAGCAGTTCTTC. Full variable domain (remainder filled in from reference TRBV12-5 and TRBJ2-1): DARVTQTPRHKVTEMGQEVTMRCQPILGHNTVFWYRQTMMQGLELLAYFRNRAPLDDSGMPKDRFSAEMPDATLATLKIQPSEPRDSAVYFCASGLVTGAESIGEQFFGPGTRLTVL.

In this sample, this clonotype turned up a few times. The rearrangement links TRBV27 to TRBJ2-7; TRBD1 is a possible D gene (7 bases). V was pared by 10 bases and J by 1 base, with 14 bases between. Germline assignment: CDR1 MNHEY and CDR2 SMNVEV (reference sequence). This CDR3 comprises 13 residues. The CDR3 protein is CATMRGQSYEQYF. CDR3 bases: TGTGCCACCATGCGGGGACAGTCCTACGAGCAGTACTTC.

This clonotype came up once. This CDR3 reads CASSLSAINYGYTF. The DNA of the CDR3 is TGTGCCAGCAGTTTATCGGCAATAAACTATGGCTACACCTTC. The J gene is TRBJ1-2, the V gene TRBV12-3 or TRBV12-4; unclear D gene. Trimming pared 2 bases from V and 2 bases from J, leaving 9 bases between. The CDR3 length is 14 residues.

The chain uses TRBV10-3 and TRBJ1-2, with a possible D match to TRBD1 (6 bases). The CDR3 is 13 residues long. The ends were cut back, 8 bases at V and 8 bases at J, with 18 bases in the middle. The germline V gene encodes CDR1 ENHRY and CDR2 SYGVKD. Here the CDR3 reads CAISVSYRDGYTF. The CDR3 DNA sequence: TGTGCCATCTCAGTTTCGTACAGGGACGGCTACACCTTC.

V is TRBV20-1 and J is TRBJ2-1, with 14 bases matching TRBD2. CDR1 is DFQATT, CDR2 SNEGSKA, per germline (reference sequence). The CDR3 is made up of 18 amino acids. With V trimmed by 2 bases and J by 7 bases, 13 bases remained unmatched. The CDR3 spells CSARFTGLAGVAWNEQFF. The CDR3 DNA is TGCAGTGCTAGATTCACGGGACTAGCGGGAGTGGCGTGGAATGAGCAGTTCTTC.

This clonotype was seen more than once but under ten times. This CDR3 reads CATSRDEASLAKNIQYF. The CDR3 DNA follows: TGTGCCACCAGCAGAGATGAGGCTTCTTTAGCCAAAAACATTCAGTACTTC. The V and J genes are TRBV15 and TRBJ2-4; D is undetermined. The V and J ends lost 0 bases and 0 bases respectively, with 12 bases between them. The length of the CDR3 is 17 residues. In germline, CDR1 is LNHNV, CDR2 YYDKDF (reference sequence).

The rearrangement uses TRBV15 and TRBJ2-2; D possibly corresponds to TRBD2 (6 bases). V dropped 0 bases and J dropped 2 bases, with 13 bases sitting between them. The length of the CDR3 is 17 residues. CDR1 and CDR2 (germline): LNHNV, YYDKDF (reference sequence). The CDR3 DNA follows: TGTGCCACCAGCAGAGATTGGGAGGCCGGCAACACCGGGGAGCTGTTTTTT. Translating gives CATSRDWEAGNTGELFF.

This clonotype showed up just a few times. This chain connects TRBV5-6 to TRBJ2-3, with 14 nucleotides matching TRBD2. The J segment lost 6 bases and the V segment lost 2 bases, leaving 5 bases of the junction unmatched. Germline CDR1 is SGHDT and CDR2 is YYEEEE. The CDR3 loop spans 16 amino acids. The DNA of the CDR3 is TGTGCCAGCAGCTTCGGGACTAGCGGGGGTTTTGATACGCAGTATTTT. Residues: CASSFGTSGGFDTQYF.

The chain uses TRBV13 and TRBJ1-3; D is uncertain. Germline CDR1 reads PRHDT; CDR2 reads FYEKMQ (reference sequence). The CDR3 spans 17 residues. V lost 2 bases to trimming and J lost 4 bases, with 18 bases between them. The CDR3 is CASSLKVGRVTGNTIYF. The CDR3 bases are TGTGCCAGCAGCTTAAAGGTCGGAAGGGTGACAGGAAACACCATATATTTT.